Listed below are T cell receptor beta chains from one sample, sequenced in a study of Ad26.COV2.S vaccination and SARS-CoV-2 variants. The assay was immunoSEQ multiplex PCR, and TCRdb's table has in-frame clones only and misses some. The repertoire consists of hundreds of thousands of clones, with around 89% occurring once and the leading ten covering about 1.5%. The sample here was peripheral blood, taken in a trial of Ad26.COV2.S vaccine versus placebo. Source of these receptors: a person aged 18-65 years who received the Ad26.COV2.S COVID-19 vaccine or a placebo. Each CDR3 is given with its conserved first and last residue.

TRBV19,TRBJ1-1,CASSIWGVNTEAFF
TRBV3-1/TRBV3-2,TRBJ1-2,CASSQERRSWGYTF
TRBV19,TRBJ2-2,CASSIRQGNTGELFF
TRBV7-3,TRBJ2-3,CASAPGGGTDTQYF
TRBV7-3,TRBJ2-5,CASSSGLGGETQYF
TRBV5-4,TRBJ1-3,CASSLAQSGNTIYF
TRBV2,TRBJ1-5,CASSNGPTQGGQPQHF
TRBV7-2,TRBJ1-6,CASSPEQGATLNSPLHF
TRBV11-2,TRBJ1-2,CASSSDATPGLGYTF
TRBV12-3/TRBV12-4,TRBJ1-1,CASSKRLNTEAFF
TRBV25-1,TRBJ2-7,CASSGRGAASYEQYF
TRBV6-5,TRBJ1-2,CASRSTGDYGYTF
TRBV18,TRBJ2-3,CASSPTGVGTDTQYF
TRBV15,TRBJ2-7,CATSRELVSTYEQYF
TRBV6-5,TRBJ1-3,CATRDRGIGNTIYF
TRBV3-1/TRBV3-2,TRBJ1-3,CASSPMGQVSGNTIYF
TRBV3-1/TRBV3-2,TRBJ2-1,CASSQDRGDEQFF
TRBV9,TRBJ2-7,CASSETGSAYEQYF
TRBV29-1,TRBJ2-5,CSVEDRQTQYF
TRBV18,TRBJ1-2,CASSTGQPWDGYTF
TRBV6-2/TRBV6-3,TRBJ2-6,CASSYLIGQEPSGANVLTF
TRBV5-4,TRBJ2-5,CASSSGLARETQYF
TRBV5-5,TRBJ2-3,CASSKAGRPRTDTQYF
TRBV5-4,TRBJ1-3,CASGPSGPGTIYF
TRBV5-4,TRBJ2-1,CASSLEGAQNEQFF
TRBV7-6,TRBJ1-1,CASSPVSGTGGMNTEAFF